These T cell receptor beta chains were read from a single sample in a study of cytomegalovirus exposure and HLA in healthy donors. This table comes from immunoSEQ multiplex PCR, and its TCRdb copy is limited to in-frame clones, with some not included. The table records over 120,000 clones, 85% to 90% of them present only once. The sequencing sample was made of PBMCs. The receptors originated from a woman aged 25 to 45 in good health and CMV-seropositive. Both conserved end residues are part of each CDR3. The D gene is left open where the match is weak. The size entry is marked missing in some rows and otherwise reads once, few, many or a size class.

TRBD2	TRBV5-4	TRBJ2-3	.	TGTGCCAGCAGCTTGGCAGCAGCGGGGGGGCCAGATACGCAGTATTTT	CASSLAAAGGPDTQYF
.	TRBV4-2	TRBJ1-5	.	TGTGCCAGCAGCCAAGGAAGGGGCACCGGGACATTGGCTAGCAATCAGCCCCAGCATTTT	CASSQGRGTGTLASNQPQHF
.	TRBV19	TRBJ1-2	.	TGTGCCAGTAGTAGGGGGGGACCCTCTCCTAACTATGGCTACACCTTC	CASSRGGPSPNYGYTF
TRBD2	TRBV14	TRBJ2-1	.	TGTGCCAGCAGCCATTCGGGAGGGCCATACAATGAGCAGTTCTTC	CASSHSGGPYNEQFF
.	TRBV10-2	TRBJ2-4	.	TGCGCCAGTCAAATCAATCCCAAAAACATTCAGTACTTC	CASQINPKNIQYF
TRBD2	TRBV25-1	TRBJ2-2	once	TGTGCCAGCACCGAACGGACGGGGGAGCGGGGAGCTGTTTTT	CASTERTGERGAVF
.	TRBV6-6	TRBJ2-1	.	TGTGCCAGCAGTCATGACCCGGGGAATGAGCAGTTCTTC	CASSHDPGNEQFF
TRBD1	TRBV6-1	TRBJ2-5	.	TGTGCCAGCAGTTCCGGGACAGTTCAAGAGACCCAGTACTTC	CASSSGTVQETQYF
.	TRBV6-6	TRBJ2-7	.	TGTGCCAGCAGTACCAGGCAGACCTACGAGCAGTACTTC	CASSTRQTYEQYF
.	TRBV5-5	TRBJ2-7	once	TGTGCCAGCAGCCTAACGACGGACCGGACTCTGAGATTTGGGCAGTACTTC	CASSLTTDRTLRFGQYF
.	TRBV14	TRBJ1-2	.	TGTGCCAGCAGCCAAGATGACAGCTATGGCTACACCTTC	CASSQDDSYGYTF
TRBD2	TRBV11-2	TRBJ2-3	.	TGTGCCAGCAGCTTGGGGACTAACACAGATACGCAGTATTTT	CASSLGTNTDTQYF
TRBD2	TRBV7-8	TRBJ2-7	.	TGTGCCAGCAGCACTTCTACTAGCGGTGTTTACTCCTACGAGCAGTACTTC	CASSTSTSGVYSYEQYF
TRBD1	TRBV25-1	TRBJ2-3	.	TGTGCCAGCTCACCGGGACAGGGACCGACAGATACGCAGTATTTT	CASSPGQGPTDTQYF
.	TRBV12-5	TRBJ1-1	.	TGTGCTAGTGGTTTTTCTAACACTGAAGCTTTCTTT	CASGFSNTEAFF
TRBD2	TRBV27	TRBJ2-1	.	TGTGCCAGCAGGAAATTGGGAGGACTAGCGGGAGCCAATGAGCAGTTCTTC	CASRKLGGLAGANEQFF
.	TRBV6-1	TRBJ1-4	.	TGTGCCAGCAGTACCCGACAGGAGACAGCGGAAAAACTGTTTTTT	CASSTRQETAEKLFF
TRBD2	TRBV6-5	TRBJ2-1	.	TGTGCCAGCAGTGGGCGGACTAGCGGGAGAGAGGAGTTCTTC	CASSGRTSGREEFF
TRBD1	TRBV27	TRBJ1-2	.	TGTGCCAGCAGTGGGAGGACAGGTTCTAACTATGGCTACACCTTC	CASSGRTGSNYGYTF
TRBD1	TRBV6-7	TRBJ2-1	.	TGTGCCAGCAGCCGCCTCGACAGGGCGGTTGAGCAGTTCTTC	CASSRLDRAVEQFF
TRBD2	TRBV2	TRBJ2-7	few	TGTGCCAGCAGGCACGGGACTAGCGGGAACTACGAGCAGTACTTC	CASRHGTSGNYEQYF
.	TRBV15	TRBJ2-7	.	TGTGCCACCAGCAGAGATCGTTCGAGTTACGAGCAGTACTTC	CATSRDRSSYEQYF
.	TRBV28	TRBJ2-5	.	TGTGCCAGCAGGAAAAATGGAGGGGGCAAGGAGACCCAGTACTTC	CASRKNGGGKETQYF
TRBD1	TRBV18	TRBJ2-7	.	TGTGCCAGCTCACCACAGGGGACAGGGGCCTACGAGCAGTACTTC	CASSPQGTGAYEQYF
TRBD2	TRBV28	TRBJ2-3	.	TGTGCCAGCAGTTTATGGGGACTAGCGAGGGGCCCAGATACGCAGTATTTT	CASSLWGLARGPDTQYF
TRBD1	TRBV7-2	TRBJ1-5	.	TGTGCCAGCAGCCTCGGGGCAGGGGGCCAGCCCCAGCATTTT	CASSLGAGGQPQHF
TRBD1	TRBV6-1	TRBJ2-7	.	TGTGCCAGCAGTGACTGGAAACAGGGGAACGAGCAGTACTTC	CASSDWKQGNEQYF
.	TRBV5-5	TRBJ2-1	.	TGTGCCAGCAGCCTCAGGGGTGGCCTCTACAATGAGCAGTTCTTC	CASSLRGGLYNEQFF
.	TRBV7-6	TRBJ2-7	.	TGTGCCAGCAGCCGAATCCAGGGTCCCGAGCAGTACTTC	CASSRIQGPEQYF
TRBD2	TRBV5-1	TRBJ2-1	.	TGCGCCAGCAGCCCCGGGTCGAGCGGGGGGGCCTATGAGCAGTTCTTC	CASSPGSSGGAYEQFF
.	TRBV5-1	TRBJ2-5	.	TGCGCCAGCAGCTTCGGGGAAGGAGAGACCCAGTACTTC	CASSFGEGETQYF
TRBD2	TRBV28	TRBJ2-3	.	TGTGCCAGCCTTTTAATCTGGGGGAGGGCCATGGCGGATACGCAGTATTTT	CASLLIWGRAMADTQYF
.	TRBV7-6	TRBJ2-1	.	TGTGCCAGCAGCTTAACCGGTGAGCAGTTCTTC	CASSLTGEQFF
.	TRBV2	TRBJ1-5	once	TGTGCCAGCAAGGAGCAGAAAAGCAATCAGCCCCAGCATTTT	CASKEQKSNQPQHF
.	TRBV19	TRBJ2-7	.	TGTGCCAGTAGTATAGGGACTAACTACCCCTACGAGCAGTACTTC	CASSIGTNYPYEQYF
.	TRBV5-4	TRBJ1-6	few	TGTGCCAGCAGCTTCGGGGAAAGCTCCTATAATTCACCCCTCCACTTT	CASSFGESSYNSPLHF
TRBD2	TRBV2	TRBJ2-4	.	TGTGCCAGCACCCTGCTCGGGGGGAGGCACGGCGCCAAAAACATTCAGTACTTC	CASTLLGGRHGAKNIQYF
.	TRBV5-4	TRBJ2-2	.	TGTGCCAGCAGCTCAGACAAGAACACCGGGGAGCTGTTTTTT	CASSSDKNTGELFF
.	TRBV19	TRBJ1-5	.	TGTGCCAGTTCGAGAGACAGTCGTAGCAATCAGCCCCAGCATTTT	CASSRDSRSNQPQHF
.	TRBV18	TRBJ2-4	.	TGTGCCAGCTCACCAGGTGGACAGACAAACATTCAGTACTTC	CASSPGGQTNIQYF
TRBD1	TRBV29-1	TRBJ2-1	.	TGCAGCGTCTGGACAGGGTTCGGCAATGAGCAGTTCTTC	CSVWTGFGNEQFF
.	TRBV27	TRBJ2-2	.	TGTGCCAGCAGTTTCGCGGGTAGCCGGGAGCTGTTTTTT	CASSFAGSRELFF